The 26 T cell receptor beta chains below were found in one sample sequenced in a study of blood T cells in healthy people across ages. Then a second PCR, running roughly 7 to 11 cycles, was carried out with a sample-barcoded 5' primer and a J-beta primer mix. TCRdb recomputed calls from the 5' RACE reads with MiXCR, one row per CDR3 protein. Among around 1,800,000 distinct CDR3 sequences listed, around 42% were seen once. Sequencing was performed on blood. All receptors derive from a human donor in good health.

This chain links TRBV29-1 with TRBJ2-1, with D unclear. Looked up from germline, CDR1 is SQVTM and CDR2 is ANQGSEA. The CDR3 covers 12 residues. The ends were cut back, 2 bases at V and 9 bases at J, with 11 bases in the middle. CDR3 protein: CSVESWKTEQFF. The CDR3 DNA is TGCAGCGTTGAAAGTTGGAAAACTGAGCAGTTCTTC.

The table lists this clonotype with a few counts. The junction differs from germline at one of its ends, possibly a read error. The chain links TRBV9 to TRBJ2-3; 12 bases match TRBD2. Germline CDR1 and CDR2: SGDLS and YYNGEE. The CDR3 is 15 residues long. DNA of the CDR3: TGCGCCAGCAACACACTAGCGGGGGGCGGGGATACGCAGTATTTT. Protein sequence: CASNTLAGGGDTQYF. The full variable domain, rest sourced from reference TRBV9 and TRBJ2-3, is DSGVTQTPKHLITATGQRVTLRCSPRSGDLSVYWYQQSLDQGLQFLIQYYNGEERAKGNILERFSAQQFPDLHSELNLSSLELGDSALYFCASNTLAGGGDTQYFGPGTRLTVL.

This clonotype occurred many times. The chain links TRBV6-5 to TRBJ2-5; D possibly corresponds to TRBD2 (5 bases). CDR1 MNHEY and CDR2 SVGAGI come from the germline V gene. The CDR3 runs 13 residues. V lost 2 bases, J lost 5 bases, and 9 bases lay in between. CDR3 residues: CASSYPGGETQYF. The CDR3 coding sequence is TGTGCCAGCAGTTACCCTGGCGGGGAGACCCAGTACTTC.

This clonotype has only one observation. V usage is TRBV7-2 and J usage is TRBJ2-1; 9 nucleotides line up with TRBD2. This CDR3 spans 16 amino acids. Germline CDR1 reads SGHTA; CDR2 reads FQGNSA. The J segment lost 9 bases and the V segment lost 1 base, leaving 10 bases of the junction unmatched. This CDR3 reads CASSLDSGGGAFEQFF. CDR3 nucleotide sequence: TGTGCCAGCAGCTTAGATTCAGGCGGGGGGGCTTTTGAGCAGTTCTTC.

This chain links TRBV19 with TRBJ1-5; D unclear. CDR1 is LNHDA and CDR2 is SQIVND in the germline V gene (reference sequence). This CDR3 is 13 amino acids long. Trimming took off 7 bases at V and 0 bases at J, with 7 bases between the two ends. CDR3 DNA sequence: TGTGCCAGTAACACAGTTAGCAATCAGCCCCAGCATTTT. It yields the protein CASNTVSNQPQHF.

This clonotype was seen more than once but under ten times. The gene calls are TRBV6-6 and TRBJ1-1; D remains ambiguous. V shed 0 bases and J shed 4 bases, with 12 bases lying between them. This CDR3 region has 15 residues. The germline gives CDR1 MNHNY, CDR2 SVGAGI (reference sequence). The CDR3 region has the DNA TGTGCCAGCAGTTACTCGGGAGGGAGGGCCACTGAAGCTTTCTTT. Its protein is CASSYSGGRATEAFF.

The rearrangement uses TRBV6-2 or TRBV6-3 and TRBJ2-1; 10 nucleotides match TRBD2. Trimming removed 2 bases from V and 12 bases from J; junction bases left unmatched: 1. Looked up from germline, CDR1 is MNHEY and CDR2 is SVGEGT. CDR3 length: 12 residues. This chain's CDR3 is CASSYGLAVQFF. Here the CDR3 DNA reads TGTGCCAGCAGTTACGGACTAGCGGTGCAGTTCTTC.

The chain combines TRBV2 with TRBJ1-2; possible D gene TRBD1, 5 bases. Trimming cost V 4 bases and J 5 bases, with 20 bases left between them. CDR1 and CDR2 from the germline V gene are SNHLY and FYNNEI. The CDR3 is 16 residues long. CDR3 nucleotide sequence: TGTGCCAGCAGTGCCTCTACCGGGACTCCGCTTTATGGCTACACCTTC. This codes for CASSASTGTPLYGYTF. Variable domain in full (rest from reference TRBV2 and TRBJ1-2): EPEVTQTPSHQVTQMGQEVILRCVPISNHLYFYWYRQILGQKVEFLVSFYNNEISEKSEIFDDQFSVERPDGSNFTLKIRSTKLEDSAMYFCASSASTGTPLYGYTFGSGTRLTVV.

The chain couples TRBV5-1 to TRBJ2-2; possibly TRBD2 for D (6 bases). Trimming took 4 bases from V and 5 from J, leaving 27 bases between them. The germline gives CDR1 SGHRS, CDR2 YFSETQ. CDR3 length: 19 residues. This chain's CDR3 is CASSLSLLAISSRTGELFF. In nucleotides, the CDR3 is TGCGCCAGCAGCCTTTCACTTCTAGCGATCTCCTCGAGGACCGGGGAGCTGTTTTTT.

This clonotype has only a few counts. This chain connects TRBV4-3 to TRBJ2-1; tentatively, D is TRBD1 (6 bases). This CDR3 has 15 residues. Trimming removed 3 bases at V and 4 bases at J, with 13 bases between. The germline V gene encodes CDR1 LGHNA and CDR2 YSLEER. CDR3 sequence: CASSHRGGAYNEQFF. In nucleotides, the CDR3 is TGCGCCAGCAGCCACAGAGGGGGTGCATACAATGAGCAGTTCTTC.

The J gene is TRBJ1-5, the V gene TRBV28; no firm D call. V lost 4 bases to trimming and J lost 5 bases, with 9 bases between them. The CDR3 is made up of 13 amino acids. The germline V gene has CDR1 MDHEN and CDR2 SYDVKM. DNA of the CDR3: TGTGCCAGCAGTTCGCATGGCTATCAGCCCCAGCATTTT. Its protein is CASSSHGYQPQHF. The full variable domain, completed using reference TRBV28 and TRBJ1-5, is DVKVTQSSRYLVKRTGEKVFLECVQDMDHENMFWYRQDPGLGLRLIYFSYDVKMKEKGDIPEGYSVSREKKERFSLILESASTNQTSMYLCASSSHGYQPQHFGDGTRLSIL.

This clonotype has just a few counts. The chain combines TRBV10-3 with TRBJ2-3, with 11 nucleotides matching TRBD1. The CDR3 totals 17 residues. Trimming at V came to 4 bases and at J to 5 bases, leaving 11 bases not matched to a gene. Germline CDR1 and CDR2: ENHRY and SYGVKD. CDR3 nucleotides: TGTGCCATCAGTGGGGCGCGGACAGGGGGCGCAGAAGATACGCAGTATTTT. This codes for CAISGARTGGAEDTQYF.

V is TRBV6-1 and J is TRBJ1-2; no clear D gene. The germline V and J ends were trimmed by 1 base and 0 bases, with 9 bases remaining between them. This CDR3 region has 15 residues. Germline-derived CDR1 and CDR2 are MNHNS and SASEGT. CDR3 sequence (DNA): TGTGCCAGCAGTGAAGTACAACAGTCTAACTATGGCTACACCTTC. Encoded protein: CASSEVQQSNYGYTF.

This clonotype was counted between two and nine times. V usage is TRBV6-5 and J usage is TRBJ2-3; D gene ambiguous. The germline gives CDR1 MNHEY, CDR2 SVGAGI. Trimming took 0 bases from V and 1 from J, leaving 5 bases between them. This CDR3 is 14 amino acids long. This CDR3 reads CASSYSAGTDTQYF. The CDR3, as DNA: TGTGCCAGCAGTTACTCGGCAGGCACAGATACGCAGTATTTT.

The chain is built from TRBV6-2 or TRBV6-3 and TRBJ2-1; 9 nucleotides agree with TRBD2. V dropped 5 bases and J dropped 9; count of bases not matched to a gene: 5. Germline V gene data show CDR1 as MNHEY and CDR2 as SVGEGT. The CDR3 is 13 amino acids. This chain's CDR3 is CASSTAGGREQFF. The CDR3, as DNA: TGTGCCAGCAGTACGGCGGGAGGGCGTGAGCAGTTCTTC.

CDR3 region: CASSCGSVSSYEQYF. The CDR3 DNA reads as TGTGCCAGCAGTTGCGGTTCCGTTAGCTCCTACGAGCAGTACTTC. V gene TRBV12-3 or TRBV12-4 combines with J gene TRBJ2-7, with D uncertain. V lost 4 bases to trimming and J lost 0 bases, with 13 bases between them. The CDR3 is 15 residues long.

This clonotype turned up a few times. The V and J genes are TRBV7-3 and TRBJ2-1, with 8 bases aligning to TRBD1. CDR3 length: 16 amino acids. Per germline, CDR1 SGHTA and CDR2 FQGTGA. Trimming removed 4 bases from V and 5 bases from J; junction bases left unmatched: 10. This CDR3 is CASSSPAGTGHNEQFF. DNA of the CDR3: TGTGCCAGCAGCTCCCCCGCCGGGACAGGACACAATGAGCAGTTCTTC.

The chain combines TRBV6-2 or TRBV6-3 with TRBJ2-1, with a possible D match to TRBD1 (6 bases). Germline assignment: CDR1 MNHEY and CDR2 SVGEGT. The V end was cut by 0 bases, the J end by 6 bases, with 12 bases between. The CDR3 is 15 residues long. The CDR3 here is CASSYSSSRGNEQFF. The CDR3, as DNA: TGTGCCAGCAGTTACTCGAGTAGCAGGGGCAATGAGCAGTTCTTC.

This clonotype was seen more than once but under ten times. At one end, the junction sequence differs from germline, possibly due to a read error. This rearrangement joins TRBV12-3 or TRBV12-4 to TRBJ1-1; D call uncertain. This CDR3 has 12 residues. The CDR3 loop reads CASSLERTEGLF. The CDR3, as DNA: TGTGCCAGCAGTTTAGAGCGCACGGAGGGTCTCTTT.

The chain combines TRBV7-2 with TRBJ1-4; D is uncertain. CDR1 SGHTA and CDR2 FQGNSA come from the germline V gene. V lost 2 bases to trimming and J lost 4 bases, with 5 bases between them. This CDR3 region has 13 residues. The CDR3 DNA sequence: TGTGCCAGCAGCTTACCCAGTAATGAAAAACTGTTTTTT. This gives the protein CASSLPSNEKLFF.

This sequence joins TRBV20-1 and TRBJ1-1; possibly TRBD1 for D (5 bases). Per the germline V gene, CDR1 is DFQATT and CDR2 is SNEGSKA (reference sequence). V lost 3 bases to trimming and J lost 6 bases, with 11 bases between them. The CDR3 is 12 residues long. The CDR3 loop reads CSASGSGAEAFF. The CDR3 DNA sequence: TGCAGTGCTAGTGGTTCGGGGGCTGAAGCTTTCTTT.

This clonotype has just a few counts. This chain joins TRBV20-1 and TRBJ2-4, with D possibly being TRBD1 or TRBD2 (5 bases each). The J call may not be correct, given that the DNA end is closer to TRBJ2-7. There are 13 residues in the CDR3. Per germline, CDR1 DFQATT and CDR2 SNEGSKA (reference sequence). DNA of the CDR3: TGCAGTGCTAGCCCAGGGACCTCCTACGAGCAGTACTTC. Translating gives CSASPGTSYEQYF.

This clonotype was counted a few times. The chain has TRBV29-1 and TRBJ1-2; 8 nucleotides agree with TRBD1. J was trimmed by 3 bases and V by 6 bases; bases with no gene match: 6. Germline V gives CDR1 SQVTM, CDR2 ANQGSEA. The CDR3 extends over 13 amino acids. Written as DNA, the CDR3 is TGCAGCGTCGACAGGGGCGTAGACTATGGCTACACCTTC. Its protein is CSVDRGVDYGYTF.

This clonotype was counted many times. The chain has TRBV5-1 and TRBJ2-5; D unclear. V gave up 1 base and J gave up 5 bases, with 9 bases separating them. There are 13 residues in the CDR3. CDR1 and CDR2 (germline): SGHRS, YFSETQ. The CDR3, as DNA: TGCGCCAGCAGCTTGCGGGTTGGGGAGACCCAGTACTTC. As protein: CASSLRVGETQYF.

In its sample, this clonotype was seen a few times. The chain carries TRBV7-2 and TRBJ2-7, with a possible D match to TRBD1 (6 bases). The CDR3 totals 15 residues. V gave up 2 bases and J gave up 3 bases, with 14 bases separating them. CDR1 SGHTA and CDR2 FQGNSA come from the germline V gene. CDR3 nucleotide sequence: TGTGCCAGCAGCTTAAGACAGGTACTAGACTACGAGCAGTACTTC. The encoded protein is CASSLRQVLDYEQYF.

This chain connects TRBV7-2 to TRBJ2-5; 8 positions agree with TRBD1. This CDR3 is built from 17 residues. Germline CDR1 is SGHTA and CDR2 is FQGNSA. J was trimmed by 4 bases and V by 5 bases; bases with no gene match: 15. The CDR3 sequence is CASSTRTGNVIGETQYF. DNA for the CDR3: TGTGCCAGCAGCACGAGGACAGGGAATGTCATAGGAGAGACCCAGTACTTC.